This T cell receptor (beta chain) was recorded in a study of neurological immune-mediated disorders. This clonotype was seen many times. Its antigen remains unidentified. General study results and limits: Patients with HTLV-1-associated myelopathy had the highest level of TCR clonal expansion, whereas patients with multiple sclerosis had the lowest level, falling beneath the level found in healthy controls.

TCRdb recomputed calls from the 5' RACE reads with MiXCR, one row per CDR3 protein. The sample lists under 80,000 distinct CDR3 sequences, approximately 14% occurring once. The CDR3 consists of 14 residues. Trimming at V came to 4 bases and at J to 6 bases, leaving 4 bases not matched to a gene. Germline-derived CDR1 and CDR2 are SGHTA and FQGTGA. V usage is TRBV7-3 and J usage is TRBJ2-3, with 10 bases identical to TRBD1. The TCR comes from a woman aged 50 to 60 in good health. The sequenced material came from PBMCs. CDR3 DNA sequence: TGTGCCAGCAGCTACCGGGACAGGGGCGATACGCAGTATTTT. This gives the protein CASSYRDRGDTQYF. Supplemented by reference TRBV7-3 and TRBJ2-3, the full variable domain reads GAGVSQTPSNKVTEKGKYVELRCDPISGHTALYWYRQSLGQGPEFLIYFQGTGAADDSGLPNDRFFAVRPEGSVSTLKIQRTERGDSAVYLCASSYRDRGDTQYFGPGTRLTVL.